The 9 T cell receptor beta chains below all came from one sample that was sequenced in a study of T-cell memory formation after mild COVID-19. TCRdb reprocessed the 5' RACE reads via MiXCR and lists one record per CDR3 protein. The sample comprises roughly 110,000 distinct CDR3 sequences, about a sixth of which are singletons, and 28% rests with the top ten. Sequencing was done on a sample of PBMCs or a T cell subset sorted from them (not recorded which). The source is an adult woman who had mild COVID-19 (a few samples of this study predate the infection). Cell type and time point are not known.

This clonotype was counted only a few times. In DNA, the CDR3 is TGTGCCAGCAGTTCCGGACAAACCAACACTGAAGCTTTCTTT. Its protein product is CASSSGQTNTEAFF. The gene calls are TRBV6-6 and TRBJ1-1, with D maybe TRBD1 (5 bases). V was pared by 4 bases and J by 2 bases, with 11 bases between. The CDR3 runs to 14 residues. Germline-derived CDR1 and CDR2 are MNHNY and SVGAGI (reference sequence).

The chain employs TRBV21-1 and TRBJ1-6; TRBD1, the table's D call, was not compared with the DNA. TRBV21-1 is an annotated pseudogene. The CDR3 is 16 amino acids. The CDR3 region has the DNA TGTGCCAGCAGCAAGGGGGACAGGAAACCAAATTCACCCCTCCACTTT. Translating gives CASSKGDRKPNSPLHF.

The V and J genes are TRBV2 and TRBJ2-5, with D possibly being TRBD2 (6 bases). The CDR3 loop spans 18 amino acids. Germline V gene data show CDR1 as SNHLY and CDR2 as FYNNEI. The ends were cut back, 5 bases at V and 4 bases at J, with 26 bases in the middle. CDR3 loop: CASSHKILAAPNPETQYF. The CDR3 bases are TGTGCCAGCAGTCATAAGATATTAGCGGCCCCGAACCCAGAGACCCAGTACTTC.

This clonotype occurred a few times. The V gene is TRBV12-3 or TRBV12-4, the J gene TRBJ1-1; D unclear. Trimming took 4 bases from V and 5 from J, leaving 17 bases between them. This CDR3 has 15 residues. The DNA of the CDR3 is TGTGCCAGCAGTTCCCGGGAAGCAGGTTTGACTGAAGCTTTCTTT. Protein: CASSSREAGLTEAFF.

The rearrangement uses TRBV6-5 and TRBJ2-1, with D tentatively TRBD2 (6 bases). V was shortened by 4 bases and J by 7 bases, with 14 bases between the two germline ends. This CDR3 has 14 residues. In germline, CDR1 is MNHEY, CDR2 SVGAGI. The CDR3 is CASSLGTPDNEQFF. CDR3 in DNA: TGTGCCAGCAGTTTGGGGACTCCGGATAATGAGCAGTTCTTC.

This clonotype occurred a few times. The CDR3 DNA reads TGCGCCAGCAGCTTGGCGGCAGGGGGAAACTATGGCTACACCTTC. Protein: CASSLAAGGNYGYTF. This sequence joins TRBV5-1 and TRBJ1-2; 7 nucleotides agree with TRBD1. Germline values: CDR1 SGHRS, CDR2 YFSETQ. The CDR3 is 15 amino acids. J gave up 2 bases and V 0 bases, and 4 bases lay outside the gene matches.

This clonotype showed up many times. The chain uses TRBV7-9 and TRBJ2-3, with TRBD1 matching 8 bases. The V gene's germline CDR1 is SEHNR and CDR2 FQNEAQ (reference sequence). The CDR3 extends over 15 amino acids. The junction had 9 bases not matched to a gene; V was cut back by 7 bases and J by 3 bases. The CDR3 DNA follows: TGTGCCAGCAACACACGGGACAGGACTACAGATACGCAGTATTTT. It yields the protein CASNTRDRTTDTQYF.

The chain couples TRBV9 to TRBJ1-1; 7 nucleotides align to TRBD1. The germline gives CDR1 SGDLS, CDR2 YYNGEE. Unmatched junction bases numbered 12, after V lost 8 bases and J lost 11 bases. The CDR3 is 12 residues long. The CDR3 sequence is CARVPMGQMAFF. CDR3 sequence (DNA): TGTGCCAGAGTCCCCATGGGACAGATGGCTTTCTTT.

The chain is built from TRBV7-8 and TRBJ2-1; D may be TRBD1 or TRBD2 (5 bases each). CDR1 and CDR2 from the germline V gene are SGHVS and FQNEAQ. The ends were cut back, 2 bases at V and 3 bases at J, with 8 bases in the middle. The CDR3 is made up of 14 amino acids. This chain's CDR3 is CASSLRGNYNEQFF. CDR3 DNA sequence: TGTGCCAGCAGCTTACGGGGCAACTACAATGAGCAGTTCTTC.